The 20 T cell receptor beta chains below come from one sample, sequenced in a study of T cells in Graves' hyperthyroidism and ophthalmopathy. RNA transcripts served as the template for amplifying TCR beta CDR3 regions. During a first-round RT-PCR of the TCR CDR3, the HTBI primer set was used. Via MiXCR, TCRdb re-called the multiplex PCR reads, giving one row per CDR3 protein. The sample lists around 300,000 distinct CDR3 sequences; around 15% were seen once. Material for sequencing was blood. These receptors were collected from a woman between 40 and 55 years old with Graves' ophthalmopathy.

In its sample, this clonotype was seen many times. The CDR3 sequence is CASSEMGGAGTEAFF. The CDR3, as DNA: TGTGCCAGCAGTGAAATGGGGGGCGCGGGCACTGAAGCTTTCTTT. The chain uses TRBV2 and TRBJ1-1, with D tentatively TRBD1 (6 bases). The CDR3 length is 15 residues. V was cut by 2 bases and J by 4 bases, with 14 bases left in between. The germline CDR1 and CDR2 sequences are SNHLY and FYNNEI.

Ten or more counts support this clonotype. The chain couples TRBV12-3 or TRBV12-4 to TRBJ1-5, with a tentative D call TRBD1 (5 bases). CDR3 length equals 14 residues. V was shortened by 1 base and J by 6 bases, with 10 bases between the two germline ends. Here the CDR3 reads CASSLGQGTQPQHF. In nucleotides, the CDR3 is TGTGCCAGCAGTTTAGGGCAGGGAACTCAGCCCCAGCATTTT.

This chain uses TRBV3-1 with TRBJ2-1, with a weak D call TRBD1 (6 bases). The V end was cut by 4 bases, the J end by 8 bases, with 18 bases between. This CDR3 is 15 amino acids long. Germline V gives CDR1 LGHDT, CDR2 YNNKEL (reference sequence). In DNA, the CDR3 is TGTGCCAGCAGCCGACAGAGGACAGCTCTGCATGAGCAGTTCTTC. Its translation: CASSRQRTALHEQFF.

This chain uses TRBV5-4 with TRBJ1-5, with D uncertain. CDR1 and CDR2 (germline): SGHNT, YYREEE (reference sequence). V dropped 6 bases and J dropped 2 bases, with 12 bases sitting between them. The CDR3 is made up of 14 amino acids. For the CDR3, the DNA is TGTGCCAGCATTTATGGCTGGGGCAATCAGCCCCAGCATTTT. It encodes CASIYGWGNQPQHF.

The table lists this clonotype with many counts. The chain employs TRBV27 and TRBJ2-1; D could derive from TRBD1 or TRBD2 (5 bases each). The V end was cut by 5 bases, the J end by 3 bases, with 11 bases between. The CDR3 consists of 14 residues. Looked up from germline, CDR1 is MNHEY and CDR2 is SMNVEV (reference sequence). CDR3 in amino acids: CASSTGPNYNEQFF. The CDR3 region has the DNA TGTGCCAGCAGTACGGGACCGAACTACAATGAGCAGTTCTTC.

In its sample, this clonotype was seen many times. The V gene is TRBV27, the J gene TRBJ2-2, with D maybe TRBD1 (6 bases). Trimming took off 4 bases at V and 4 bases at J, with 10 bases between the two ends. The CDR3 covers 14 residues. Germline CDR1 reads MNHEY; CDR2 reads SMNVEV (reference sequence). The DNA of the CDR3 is TGTGCCAGCAGTTCAGGGGAGATCACCGGGGAGCTGTTTTTT. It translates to CASSSGEITGELFF.

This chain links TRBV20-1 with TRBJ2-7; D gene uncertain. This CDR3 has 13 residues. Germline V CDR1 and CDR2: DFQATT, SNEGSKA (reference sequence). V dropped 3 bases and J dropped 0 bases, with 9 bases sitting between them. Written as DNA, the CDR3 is TGCAGTGCTAGCCCCCGCCTCTCCTACGAGCAGTACTTC. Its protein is CSASPRLSYEQYF.

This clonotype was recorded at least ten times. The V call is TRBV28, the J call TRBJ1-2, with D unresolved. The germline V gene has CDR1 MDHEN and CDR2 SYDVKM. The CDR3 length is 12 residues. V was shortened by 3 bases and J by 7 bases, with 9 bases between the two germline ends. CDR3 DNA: TGTGCCAGCAGTTTCTCCTTAGGTGGCTACACCTTC. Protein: CASSFSLGGYTF.

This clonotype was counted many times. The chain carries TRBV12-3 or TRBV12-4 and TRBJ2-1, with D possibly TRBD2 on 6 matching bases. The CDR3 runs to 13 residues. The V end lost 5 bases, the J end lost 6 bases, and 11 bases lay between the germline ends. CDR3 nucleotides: TGTGCCAGCAGTCCCGGGACTGCCAATGAGCAGTTCTTC. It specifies CASSPGTANEQFF.

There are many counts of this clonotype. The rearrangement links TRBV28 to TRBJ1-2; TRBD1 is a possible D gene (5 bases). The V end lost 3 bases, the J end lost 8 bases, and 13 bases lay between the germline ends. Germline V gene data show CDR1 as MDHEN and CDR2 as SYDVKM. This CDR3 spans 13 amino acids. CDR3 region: CASSLPRAIGYTF. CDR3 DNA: TGTGCCAGCAGTTTGCCCAGGGCGATCGGCTACACCTTC.

DNA for the CDR3: TGCAGTGCTAGAAAAGTAGAGGGGGTGAGCTATGGCTACACCTTC. This sequence encodes CSARKVEGVSYGYTF. V usage is TRBV20-1 and J usage is TRBJ1-2; possibly TRBD1 for D (6 bases). V dropped 2 bases and J dropped 4 bases, with 17 bases sitting between them. This CDR3 is 15 amino acids long. Germline assignment: CDR1 DFQATT and CDR2 SNEGSKA (reference sequence).

As DNA, the CDR3 is TGTGCCAGCAGCTTTGGCAGGGCTAACTATGGCTACACCTTC. Its protein is CASSFGRANYGYTF. V and J are TRBV7-9 and TRBJ1-2; possible D gene TRBD1, 5 bases. Trimming removed 3 bases from V and 0 bases from J, with 8 bases in between. Germline V CDR1 and CDR2: SEHNR, FQNEAQ (reference sequence). CDR3 length equals 14 residues.

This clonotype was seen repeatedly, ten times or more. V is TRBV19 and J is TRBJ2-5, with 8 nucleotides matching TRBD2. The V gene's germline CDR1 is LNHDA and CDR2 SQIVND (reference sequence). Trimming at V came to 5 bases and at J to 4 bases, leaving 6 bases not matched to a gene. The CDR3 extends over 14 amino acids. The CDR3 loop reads CASSFGGARETQYF. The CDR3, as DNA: TGTGCCAGTAGTTTCGGGGGGGCCAGAGAGACCCAGTACTTC.

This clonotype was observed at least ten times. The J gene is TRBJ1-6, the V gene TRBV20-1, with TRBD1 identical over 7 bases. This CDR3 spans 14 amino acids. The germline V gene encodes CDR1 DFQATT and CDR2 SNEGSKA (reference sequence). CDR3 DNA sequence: TGCAGCGGGGGACAGCTATTGCCCAATTCACCCCTCCACTTT. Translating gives CSGGQLLPNSPLHF.

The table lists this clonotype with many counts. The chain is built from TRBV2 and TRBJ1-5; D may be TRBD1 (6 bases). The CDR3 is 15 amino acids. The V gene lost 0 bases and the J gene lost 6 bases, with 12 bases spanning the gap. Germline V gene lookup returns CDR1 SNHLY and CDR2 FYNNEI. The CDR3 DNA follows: TGTGCCAGCAGTGAAGCGGGGGCGCCAGGTCAGCCCCAGCATTTT. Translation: CASSEAGAPGQPQHF. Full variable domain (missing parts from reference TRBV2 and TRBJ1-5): EPEVTQTPSHQVTQMGQEVILRCVPISNHLYFYWYRQILGQKVEFLVSFYNNEISEKSEIFDDQFSVERPDGSNFTLKIRSTKLEDSAMYFCASSEAGAPGQPQHFGDGTRLSIL.

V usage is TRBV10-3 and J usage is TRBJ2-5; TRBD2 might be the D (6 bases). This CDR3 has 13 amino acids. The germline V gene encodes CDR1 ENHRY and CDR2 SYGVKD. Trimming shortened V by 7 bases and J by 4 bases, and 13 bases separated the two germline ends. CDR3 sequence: CAIKAGNAETQYF. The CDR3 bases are TGTGCCATCAAGGCGGGGAACGCAGAGACCCAGTACTTC.

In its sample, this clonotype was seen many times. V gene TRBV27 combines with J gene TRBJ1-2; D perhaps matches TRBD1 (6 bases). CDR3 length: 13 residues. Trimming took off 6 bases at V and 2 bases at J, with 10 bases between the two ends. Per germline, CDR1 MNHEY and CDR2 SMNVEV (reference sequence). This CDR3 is CASRQRGNYGYTF. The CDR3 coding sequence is TGTGCCAGCAGGCAGAGGGGGAACTATGGCTACACCTTC.

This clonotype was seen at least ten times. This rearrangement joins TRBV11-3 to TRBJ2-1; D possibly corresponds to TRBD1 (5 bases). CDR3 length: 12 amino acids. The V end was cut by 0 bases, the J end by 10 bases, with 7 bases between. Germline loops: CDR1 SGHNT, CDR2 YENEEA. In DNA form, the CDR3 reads TGTGCCAGCAGCTTAGACCGACAGGAGCAGTTCTTC. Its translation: CASSLDRQEQFF.

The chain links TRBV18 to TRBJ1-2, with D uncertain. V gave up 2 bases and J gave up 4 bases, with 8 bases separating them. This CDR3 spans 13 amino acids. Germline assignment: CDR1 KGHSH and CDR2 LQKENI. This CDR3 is CASSPDGIYGYTF. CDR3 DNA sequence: TGTGCCAGCTCACCAGACGGAATCTATGGCTACACCTTC.

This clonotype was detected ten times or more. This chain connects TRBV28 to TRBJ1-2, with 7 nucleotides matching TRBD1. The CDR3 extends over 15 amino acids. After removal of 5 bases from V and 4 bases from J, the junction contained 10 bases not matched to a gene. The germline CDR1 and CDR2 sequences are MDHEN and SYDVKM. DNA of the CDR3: TGTGCCAGCAGTGAGCGGAACAGGGGTGGCTATGGCTACACCTTC. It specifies CASSERNRGGYGYTF.